This TCR beta chain was identified in a study of cytomegalovirus exposure and HLA in healthy donors. Study-wide results and caveats: For presence/absence analyses, sequencing depth was assumed to be roughly uniform across donors. V- and J-gene trimming of TCR beta was linked (in a later analysis) to a missense DCLRE1C variant. Previously analyzed data showed that most TCR beta V segments were productive at a frequency of about 87% or about 30%.

The study ran its PCR with 60 Vbeta and 13 Jbeta primers. As handled by the study authors: Later reanalysis found 60 million to 90 million unique TCR beta chains, some 10 million of them shared. The repertoire was sequenced with immunoSEQ multiplex PCR; TCRdb's copy has only in-frame clones and lacks some. V and J calls and clone size are given by that table; D and trimming were obtained from the DNA. The sample contains 130,000 to 150,000 clones, around 83% of which appear only once. CDR3 length: 14 amino acids. V dropped 1 base and J dropped 2 bases, with 8 bases sitting between them. Per germline, CDR1 SGHDN and CDR2 FVKESK. With respect to this clone: Its antigen is undetermined.

The material sequenced was PBMCs. The TCR was taken from a middle-aged man in good health and CMV-seropositive. This chain uses TRBV14 with TRBJ2-5, with TRBD2 as a possible D gene (5 bases). The CDR3 here is CASSQGRRQETQYF. The DNA for the CDR3 is TGTGCCAGCAGCCAAGGGAGGCGGCAAGAGACCCAGTACTTC.